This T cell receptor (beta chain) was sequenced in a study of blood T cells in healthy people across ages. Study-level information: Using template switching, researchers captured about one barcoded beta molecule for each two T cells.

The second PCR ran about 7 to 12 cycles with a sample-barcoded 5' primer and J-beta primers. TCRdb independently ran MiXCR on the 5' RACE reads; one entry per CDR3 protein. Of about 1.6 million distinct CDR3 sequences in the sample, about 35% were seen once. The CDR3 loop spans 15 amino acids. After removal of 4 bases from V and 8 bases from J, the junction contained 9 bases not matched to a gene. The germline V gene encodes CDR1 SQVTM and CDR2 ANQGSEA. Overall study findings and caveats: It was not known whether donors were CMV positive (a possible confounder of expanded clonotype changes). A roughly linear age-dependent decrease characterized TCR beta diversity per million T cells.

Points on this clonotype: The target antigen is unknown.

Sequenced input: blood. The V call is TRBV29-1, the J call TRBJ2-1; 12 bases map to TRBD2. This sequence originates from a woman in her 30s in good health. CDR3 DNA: TGCAGCGTTGGAGGGACTAGCGGGTTGGGGGATGAGCAGTTCTTC. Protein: CSVGGTSGLGDEQFF.